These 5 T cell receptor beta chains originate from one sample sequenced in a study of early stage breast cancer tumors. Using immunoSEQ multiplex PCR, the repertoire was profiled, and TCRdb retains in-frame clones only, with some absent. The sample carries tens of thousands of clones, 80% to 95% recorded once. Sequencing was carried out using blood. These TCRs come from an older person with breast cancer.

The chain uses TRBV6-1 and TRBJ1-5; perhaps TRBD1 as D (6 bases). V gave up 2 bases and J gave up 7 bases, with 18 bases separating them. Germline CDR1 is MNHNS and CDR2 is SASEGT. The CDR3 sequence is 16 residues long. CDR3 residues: CASSERALGGGQPQHF. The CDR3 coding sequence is TGTGCCAGCAGTGAAAGGGCACTAGGGGGAGGGCAGCCCCAGCATTTT.

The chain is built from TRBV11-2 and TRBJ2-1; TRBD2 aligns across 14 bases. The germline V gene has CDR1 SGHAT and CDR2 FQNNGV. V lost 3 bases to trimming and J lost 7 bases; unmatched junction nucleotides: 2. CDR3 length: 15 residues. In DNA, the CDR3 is TGTGCCAGCAGCTTGACTAGCGGGAGGGCGAATGAGCAGTTCTTC. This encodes CASSLTSGRANEQFF. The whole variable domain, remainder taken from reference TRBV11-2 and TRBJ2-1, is EAGVAQSPRYKIIEKRQSVAFWCNPISGHATLYWYQQILGQGPKLLIQFQNNGVVDDSQLPKDRFSAERLKGVDSTLKIQPAKLEDSAVYLCASSLTSGRANEQFFGPGTRLTVL.

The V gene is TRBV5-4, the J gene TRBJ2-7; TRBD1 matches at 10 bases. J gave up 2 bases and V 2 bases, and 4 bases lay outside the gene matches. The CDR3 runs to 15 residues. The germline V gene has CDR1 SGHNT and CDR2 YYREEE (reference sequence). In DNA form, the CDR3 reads TGTGCCAGCAGCTTCCCGGGACAGGGGCCCTACGAGCAGTACTTC. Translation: CASSFPGQGPYEQYF.

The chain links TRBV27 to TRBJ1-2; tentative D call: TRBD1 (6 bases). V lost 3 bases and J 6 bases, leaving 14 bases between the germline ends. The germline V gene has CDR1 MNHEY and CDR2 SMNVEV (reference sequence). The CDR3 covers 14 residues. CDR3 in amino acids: CASSLNRVAHGYTF. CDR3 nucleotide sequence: TGTGCCAGCAGTTTGAACAGGGTGGCCCATGGCTACACCTTC.

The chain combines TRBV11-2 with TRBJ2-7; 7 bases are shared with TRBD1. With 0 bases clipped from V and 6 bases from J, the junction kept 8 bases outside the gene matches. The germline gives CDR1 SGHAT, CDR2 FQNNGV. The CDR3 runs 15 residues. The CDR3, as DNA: TGTGCCAGCAGCTTAGATCCTGAACAGGGGCGCGAGCAGTACTTC. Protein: CASSLDPEQGREQYF.